The 4 T cell receptor beta chains given below trace back to one sample, sequenced in a study of neurological immune-mediated disorders. TCRdb independently ran MiXCR on the 5' RACE reads; one entry per CDR3 protein. The sample carries roughly 60,000 distinct CDR3 sequences, about 4% recorded once. Sequencing used PBMCs. The receptors here all came from a woman aged 45-60 years with multiple sclerosis.

A few counts support this clonotype. CDR3 sequence: CSARIKGPEQYF. The CDR3 DNA is TGCAGTGCTAGGATAAAGGGTCCCGAGCAGTACTTC. The rearrangement joins TRBV20-1 to TRBJ2-7; D uncertain. The CDR3 covers 12 residues. V was shortened by 3 bases and J by 6 bases, with 12 bases between the two germline ends. Germline V CDR1 and CDR2: DFQATT, SNEGSKA (reference sequence).

This clonotype was observed a few times. The chain joins TRBV14 to TRBJ1-4, with D possibly TRBD1 on 5 matching bases. Germline V CDR1 and CDR2: SGHDN, FVKESK. The CDR3 has 16 residues. Trimming removed 1 base from V and 3 bases from J, with 12 bases in between. Here the CDR3 reads CASSQGGKGPNEKLFF. In DNA form, the CDR3 reads TGTGCCAGCAGCCAAGGAGGGAAGGGGCCTAATGAAAAACTGTTTTTT.

This clonotype was seen repeatedly, ten times or more. The rearrangement uses TRBV20-1 and TRBJ2-1; 8 bases fit TRBD2. The CDR3 loop spans 15 amino acids. Trimming removed 5 bases from V and 3 bases from J; junction bases left unmatched: 9. Germline V gives CDR1 DFQATT, CDR2 SNEGSKA (reference sequence). Here the CDR3 reads CSAHEAGVGYNEQFF. The CDR3 DNA reads as TGCAGTGCTCATGAAGCGGGGGTCGGCTACAATGAGCAGTTCTTC.

This clonotype has only a few counts. A much larger clone differs from this one at a single base, so this may be a read error. This sequence joins TRBV5-1 and TRBJ2-7; 8 bases align to TRBD2. Germline values: CDR1 SGHRS, CDR2 YFSETQ. The CDR3 has 14 amino acids. In DNA, the CDR3 is TGCGCCAACAGCTTGGCGGGGGGCGTCTACGAGCAGTACTTC. The encoded protein is CANSLAGGVYEQYF. Full variable domain (missing parts from reference TRBV5-1 and TRBJ2-7): KAGVTQTPRYLIKTRGQQVTLSCSPISGHRSVSWYQQTPGQGLQFLFEYFSETQRNKGNFPGRFSGRQFSNSRSEMNVSTLELGDSALYLCANSLAGGVYEQYFGPGTRLTVT.